This T cell receptor beta chain comes out of a study of early T cells in non-severe SARS-CoV-2 infection. Unique molecular identifiers (one per individual cDNA molecule) were attached. TCRdb re-called the 5' RACE reads with MiXCR, one entry per CDR3 protein. Of tens of thousands of distinct CDR3 sequences detected, less than 5.5% appear once; the ten largest clones hold under 8%. Notes on the study in general: Matching with VDJdb favored anti-spike CD8 responses (missing private and CD4 specificities).

CDR3 length equals 17 residues. CDR1 LNHNV and CDR2 YYDKDF come from the germline V gene (reference sequence). The V and J ends lost 5 bases and 3 bases, in that order; junction bases with no gene match: 8. This clonotype turned up a few times. Its specificity is not known. This receptor was obtained from an adult who was a healthcare worker with PCR-confirmed SARS-CoV-2 infection or an uninfected control (not recorded which). This rearrangement joins TRBV15 to TRBJ1-4; 11 bases line up with TRBD1. The sample was whole blood, taken at baseline. The CDR3 sequence: CATSGGGQGAANEKLFF. CDR3 DNA sequence: TGTGCCACCAGCGGGGGCGGACAGGGGGCCGCTAATGAAAAACTGTTTTTT.